The clone carrying this T cell receptor beta chain was counted once. Its antigen remains unknown. The study reverse transcribed the entire isolated RNA, so it sequenced expressed TCRB transcripts. The protocol was immunoSEQ multiplex PCR, while the TCRdb copy is restricted to in-frame clones and leaves out a portion. The sample carries 600,000 to 700,000 clones, over 10% recorded once. The sample comes from a study of beta chain features in type 1 diabetes. Study overall: The patient and healthy donor groups were comparable for age, gender and cell yields.

Trimming took off 4 bases at V and 9 bases at J, with 13 bases between the two ends. Germline V gives CDR1 SGHNT, CDR2 YENEEA. This CDR3 is built from 14 residues. General observations from the study: Researchers reported that naive, central memory and Treg TCRB repertoires appeared more similar in patients than in healthy donors. TCRB CDR3 length was moderately but significantly reduced in all four CD4+ subsets of Type 1 diabetes patients. Fewer insertions but more deletions were seen at VDJ junctions in type 1 diabetes patients.

The gene calls are TRBV11-3 and TRBJ1-6; D perhaps matches TRBD1 (6 bases). Sequenced: naive CD4+ T cells from blood. The TCR was taken from a man aged 30-40 years with type 1 diabetes. The chain's CDR3 is CASSSRPTGSPLHF. Here the CDR3 DNA reads TGTGCCAGCAGCTCACGGCCGACAGGTTCACCCCTCCACTTT.